These T cell receptor beta chains were read from a single sample in a study of blood T cells in healthy people across ages. Each CDR3 protein gets one entry after TCRdb re-called the 5' RACE reads with MiXCR. The table shows about a million distinct CDR3 sequences, with around 48% occurring only once. The material sequenced was blood. Receptors were obtained from a man aged 25-45 years in good health. The CDR3 runs from the conserved cysteine through the conserved F or W.

j_call | v_call | cdr3_aa
TRBJ1-5 | TRBV7-9 | CASSLDRDSNQPQHF
TRBJ2-7 | TRBV6-1 | CASSEAIRTYEQYF
TRBJ2-7 | TRBV7-8 | CASSLAGRIGEQYF
TRBJ1-5 | TRBV4-2 | CASSQDIQTNQPQHF
TRBJ2-5 | TRBV4-2 | CASSLLAGGLQETQYF
TRBJ2-1 | TRBV20-1 | CSAIKQGSPRNEQFF
TRBJ2-3 | TRBV4-3 | CASSQDVGLAGGPGTDTQYF
TRBJ1-1 | TRBV12-3/TRBV12-4 | CASSYWSVNTEAFF
TRBJ1-2 | TRBV6-2/TRBV6-3 | CASSYSLVQGDYTF
TRBJ2-3 | TRBV5-1 | CASSSWHDITDTQYF
TRBJ2-1 | TRBV9 | CASSALAGVYNEQFF
TRBJ1-1 | TRBV5-1 | CASSSQTNTEAFF
TRBJ1-5 | TRBV4-3 | CASSQEPGWQPQHF
TRBJ2-1 | TRBV9 | CASRDTGDNEQFF
TRBJ1-6 | TRBV5-1 | CASSYGTGVNSPLHF
TRBJ1-2 | TRBV27 | CASRHESRGGYGYTF
TRBJ2-2 | TRBV20-1 | CSAEGLLNTGELFF
TRBJ1-4 | TRBV7-2 | CASSFEPINEKLFF
TRBJ2-7 | TRBV27 | CASSLFRSYEQYF
TRBJ2-6 | TRBV5-8 | CASSLEGANVLTF
TRBJ2-1 | TRBV4-1 | CASSHGGGNYNEQFF
TRBJ2-3 | TRBV28 | CAIVAGGADTQYF
TRBJ2-3 | TRBV29-1 | CSASRGGLDTQYF
TRBJ1-5 | TRBV20-1 | CSARGGQDNQPQHF
TRBJ2-1 | TRBV29-1 | CSVELAGSSYNEQFF
TRBJ2-7 | TRBV7-8 | CASSLHSGQGYEQYF
TRBJ2-5 | TRBV11-3 | CASSLGGPYQETQYF
TRBJ1-5 | TRBV20-1 | CSARGALLTGNQPQHF
TRBJ2-3 | TRBV10-3 | CAISESTGQDTQYF
TRBJ1-4 | TRBV6-1 | CASSPVVTTNEKLFF
TRBJ2-4 | TRBV20-1 | CSPGGPKNIQYF
TRBJ2-5 | TRBV20-1 | CSARSPSGSQETQYF
TRBJ2-7 | TRBV29-1 | CSVEGAGPSSYEQYF